This record concerns one TCR beta chain sequence. The target antigen is unknown. This record comes from a study of cytomegalovirus exposure and HLA in healthy donors. The PCR employed 60 Vbeta primers together with 13 Jbeta primers. The data were produced by immunoSEQ multiplex PCR, yet TCRdb's version contains in-frame clones alone and is incomplete. The data show under 130,000 clones, with around 79% seen just once and under 4.5% held by the top ten. Germline V gene lookup returns CDR1 SGHDT and CDR2 YYEEEE. V gave up 4 bases and J gave up 1 base, with 12 bases separating them. This CDR3 has 14 residues. Overall study results and limits: For most TCR sequences rarity was the rule, although some public TCRs occurred in many donors.

The receptor comes from a man aged 50-59 years in good health and CMV-seropositive. The sequenced sample was PBMCs. The V call is TRBV5-6, the J call TRBJ2-7; D may be TRBD2 (5 bases). Here the CDR3 reads CASSGRRTSYEQYF. CDR3 nucleotide sequence: TGTGCCAGCAGCGGTCGGAGGACTTCCTACGAGCAGTACTTC.